The TCR beta chain described here comes from a study of beta chain features in type 1 diabetes (dated by TCRdb to about 2018). Background for the entire study: Mean age, gender distribution, total cell number and subset yield were not different between patients and healthy donors. Across all samples, approximately 98,000,000 sorted cells were examined, and cell number per subset correlated strongly with RNA yield. In the study, recently diagnosed type 1 diabetes patients and matched healthy donors were compared on the TCRB repertoires of their sorted circulating CD4+ T cell subsets. Regulatory and stem cell-like memory subsets were obtained from only 8 patients and roughly 8 healthy donors, while naive and central memory subsets were obtained from all 30 or so donors. Points the paper makes about the study in general: HLA sub-analyses involved small numbers of individuals, so any influence of HLA type on TCRB rearrangement remained unresolved. At VDJ recombination sites, type 1 diabetes patients had fewer insertions and more deleted nucleotides, which implies abnormalities in thymic rearrangement. PCR may preferentially amplify shorter templates, but because patient and control samples were amplified and corrected together, any resulting skew would affect both groups equally. Naive, central memory and regulatory TCRB repertoires appeared to be more alike among patients than among healthy donors. Type 1 diabetes patients showed a moderate but significant shortening of TCRB CDR3 length in all four CD4+ subsets. Because cDNA was sequenced instead of genomic DNA, activated cells with high expression could be over-represented, although the groups did not differ in activation or CD3 levels.

The germline V gene encodes CDR1 SGDLS and CDR2 YYNGEE. The V and J ends are trimmed by 4 bases and 5 bases, leaving 8 bases between them. The CDR3 spans 12 residues, from the cysteine through the phenylalanine. This entry keeps only the CDR3 DNA: 36 bases, framed from base 1. The entire amount of isolated RNA was reverse transcribed using the High Capacity cDNA Reverse Transcription Kit, so the sequenced TCRB transcripts were expressed ones. Deep immunoSEQ sequencing was performed on naive, central memory and regulatory T cell samples, with an average of about 4 million total reads per sample. After sorted cells were lysed in RLT buffer, RNA was extracted with DNase-treated RNeasy Micro or Mini kits, with the choice depending on cell number. Each cell subset was processed separately to prevent cross-contamination, with patient and healthy donor samples processed together. TCRB sequences were amplified from cDNA with the immunoSEQ multiplex PCR, producing 87-bp fragments spanning the CDR3 region. Sequencing of the amplicons was performed on the Illumina HiSeq platform. In the authors' own workflow: Synthetic template baselines were used to correct PCR bias computationally, reads within Hamming distance 2 were collapsed together, and singletons that could not be merged were discarded. Reads were aligned against IMGT to assign V, D and J genes, CDR3 length and insertions or deletions at six rearrangement sites. Within each subset, clonotype counts were normalized to sorted cell number, and only after that were true diversity and Gini coefficients computed with the tcR R package. Repertoire sharing was quantified using the overlap coefficient calculated on TCRB nucleotide sequences. In TCRdb, the immuneACCESS table is reduced to in-frame sequences with V and J assigned. These tables do not hold every clone; where another copy was compared, an unresolved V gene accounts for under half, and the others remain unexplained. The D gene and trimming were derived from the DNA, and the V and J assignments and clone size from that table. This sample has about 160,000 clones in its table, and roughly 9% of those were observed once. Approximately 2.3% of the sample lies in the top ten.

From each donor, a single peripheral blood sample of roughly 0.11 L on average was drawn into heparinised tubes. Naive, central memory, regulatory and stem cell-like memory CD4+ T cells were sorted on a BD FACSAria II using a panel including CD45RO, CCR7, CD25, CD127, CD95 and CD27. Purity was above 95% for every sorted population. PBMCs were separated immediately by Lymphoprep density gradient centrifugation and were stained directly, without being cultured. To minimize batch effects, samples were stained and sorted in pairs, one healthy donor with one patient per experiment. Note on this clone: Its antigen specificity is not known. Base qualities are not at hand, and no much larger clone is one base apart. Distinct nucleotide sequences in the sample also encode this CDR3.

Sequenced sample: central memory CD4+ T cells from blood. This receptor was taken from a young woman in good health. This chain is built from TRBV9 and TRBJ2-3, with TRBD2 perhaps the D gene, on 6 matching bases. CDR3 loop: CASSPGVDTQYF. DNA sequence: TGTGCCAGCAGCCCGGGGGTAGATACGCAGTATTTT. Full variable domain (CDR3 extended with the reference TRBV9 and TRBJ2-3 proteins): DSGVTQTPKHLITATGQRVTLRCSPRSGDLSVYWYQQSLDQGLQFLIQYYNGEERAKGNILERFSAQQFPDLHSELNLSSLELGDSALYFCASSPGVDTQYFGPGTRLTVL.